Sequencing of this T cell receptor (beta chain) was carried out in a study of T cells in Graves' hyperthyroidism and ophthalmopathy (dated by TCRdb to between 2018 and 2020). In terms of the full investigation: Peripheral blood was collected at initial diagnosis, before any treatment. Thyroid tissue and blood T-cell repertoires from six or seven Graves' hyperthyroidism patients were also compared in the study. Prospective prediction of ophthalmopathy was tested in an independent validation cohort consisting of fewer than 20 hyperthyroidism patients and around 17 patients who later progressed to ophthalmopathy. A discovery cohort of approximately 97 patients, roughly 40 with Graves' ophthalmopathy and 55 to 60 with stable Graves' hyperthyroidism, was used to find distinguishing TCR V-J signatures. For training and testing, the approximately 92 patients in the discovery cohort were randomly divided in a 7:3 ratio. Once sampling was done, hyperthyroidism patients were given methimazole at a starting dose of 30 mg daily, whereas ophthalmopathy patients were given high-dose intravenous methylprednisolone. According to the paper, TCR Vbeta CDR3 sequencing was carried out on 135 peripheral blood samples, which came from more than 40 ophthalmopathy, some 73 hyperthyroidism and about 17 progressor patients. Study-level results and caveats: Blood samples also contained most of the expanded thyroid clonotypes (frequency above 0.001), which suggests that blood repertoires may reflect thyroid immune responses. A 13 V-J signature model separated ophthalmopathy from stable hyperthyroidism, with 87.88% sensitivity and about 81% specificity in cross-validation and 80%/75% in testing. In validation, progression to ophthalmopathy was predicted by the model with almost 71% sensitivity and about 72% specificity, a median of approximately 6.5 months before onset. No statistical method was used to set the sample size in advance, and investigators knew the group allocation.

The cysteine opens and the phenylalanine closes a CDR3 of 16 amino acids. The kept DNA is CDR3 alone, 48 bases in frame from the first base. As encoded in the germline V gene, CDR1 is MNHEY while CDR2 is SVGAGI. The V end loses 0 bases and the J end loses 3 bases, and a stretch of 15 bases separates them. The TCR beta CDR3 regions were amplified from RNA transcripts. The first round of RT-PCR for the TCR CDR3 was performed with the HTBI primer set and the Qiagen OneStep RT-PCR kit. Libraries were constructed in a second round of multiplex PCR, after which size selection and purification were carried out. Paired-end sequencing of the libraries was performed with 100 bp reads on an Illumina HiSeq2000. The original pipeline was this. SOAPnuke was used to process the raw data, throwing out any read that contained adapters or uncalled bases, had a mean Phred below 15, or lacked an exact constant-primer or identifier match. High-quality paired reads were merged using COPE v1.2.5, and each unique nucleotide sequence was defined as a clonotype. MiTCR v1.1 was used to align clonotypes to the IMGT TRBV, TRBD and TRBJ reference segments. Analysis was restricted to V-J combinations with a frequency above 0.0001, which covered roughly 99% of repertoires. The TCS score was defined as F50 (clonal expansion) divided by E x V (chaos), with BLOSUM62-based TCRdist calculated between CDR3 peptides within each V-J. Welch's t-statistics and random forest reduced approximately 520 V-J features to 13, which were used in a naive Bayes classifier (R e1071). In-frame beta chains were kept once TCRdb had trimmed the public reads at Q25 with fastp and called clones with MiXCR. Rows matching on CDR3 protein sequence are summarized as one entry with the most common DNA and genes. It is TCRdb's table, rather than the study itself, that gives the V and J calls and clone size. This sample comprises about 600,000 distinct CDR3 sequences, approximately 16% of them detected only once. The ten largest account for around 3.5% of the sample.

At least ten counts were recorded for this clonotype. What antigen it recognizes has not been identified. No much larger clone exists at a distance of one base, and base qualities are not known. In the ophthalmopathy patients, disease was moderately to severely active, with a Clinical Activity Score of 3 or more, a NOSPECS grade of 4 or more, and a duration of less than 3 months. The study excluded patients with uncontrolled infections, other autoimmune diseases, pregnancy or lactation. Diagnoses relied on clinical symptoms, serum thyroxine and TRAb, thyroid ultrasound and orbital computed tomography. Ficoll-Paque density gradient centrifugation was used to isolate PBMCs from about 9 ml of fresh peripheral blood. Trizol reagent was used to extract total RNA, and RNA quality was then checked on an Agilent 2100 Bioanalyzer.

The chain joins TRBV6-5 to TRBJ2-7, with the D gene too uncertain to name. Sequencing was performed on blood. This sequence was found in a woman aged 40 to 49 with Graves' ophthalmopathy. Here is the DNA: TGTGCCAGCAGTTACTCATCGCCTAGATATGGCTACGAGCAGTACTTC. Translated, this is CASSYSSPRYGYEQYF.